The 23 T cell receptor beta chains below all came from one sample that was sequenced in a study of blood T cell repertoires in COVID-19. Repertoires were generated with immunoSEQ multiplex PCR, while TCRdb's copy carries only in-frame clones and drops some. The table has tens of thousands of clones, 88% seen once. The sequenced sample consisted of peripheral blood. The origin of the receptors is a man aged 45-65 years with active COVID-19.

This chain connects TRBV5-1 to TRBJ2-2; 10 bases align to TRBD2. The CDR3 loop spans 16 amino acids. Trimming removed 4 bases from V and 7 bases from J; junction bases left unmatched: 10. Germline assignment: CDR1 SGHRS and CDR2 YFSETQ. The CDR3 region has the DNA TGCGCCAGCAGCCCCCGGCTAGCGGGAGTAAGCGGGGAGCTGTTTTTT. It codes for CASSPRLAGVSGELFF.

The rearrangement uses TRBV6-5 and TRBJ1-2; D is unclear. Trimming took 0 bases from V and 0 from J, leaving 8 bases between them. The length of the CDR3 is 15 residues. CDR1 MNHEY and CDR2 SVGAGI come from the germline V gene. The CDR3 DNA reads TGTGCCAGCAGTTACTCTATGACTACTAACTATGGCTACACCTTC. It yields the protein CASSYSMTTNYGYTF.

The chain combines TRBV5-4 with TRBJ2-1; D unresolved. The V end lost 0 bases, the J end lost 2 bases, and 9 bases lay between the germline ends. Germline CDR1 SGHNT, CDR2 YYREEE (reference sequence). This CDR3 comprises 15 residues. CDR3 sequence: CASSLGANPYNEQFF. In DNA form, the CDR3 reads TGTGCCAGCAGCTTGGGAGCGAACCCCTACAATGAGCAGTTCTTC.

V and J are TRBV4-1 and TRBJ1-2; D gene unclear. Trimming removed 1 base at V and 3 bases at J, with 15 bases between. Germline V gene data show CDR1 as MGHRA and CDR2 as YSYEKL. The CDR3 length is 16 residues. The CDR3 spells CASSQGGLAGYYGYTF. In DNA form, the CDR3 reads TGCGCCAGCAGCCAAGGAGGGCTGGCGGGATACTATGGCTACACCTTC.

The CDR3, as DNA: TGTGCCAGCAGCCCCCGGGGGATAGCGGGAGGGCTCCTGCGGGAGACCCAGTACTTC. Protein product: CASSPRGIAGGLLRETQYF. The V gene is TRBV5-8, the J gene TRBJ2-5; 11 bases match TRBD2. The V gene end was trimmed by 4 bases and the J gene end by 5 bases; junction bases not matched to a gene: 19. The V gene's germline CDR1 is SGHTS and CDR2 YDEGEE. This CDR3 region has 19 residues.

This sequence joins TRBV6-5 and TRBJ1-2; 7 bases agree with TRBD1. The germline V gene has CDR1 MNHEY and CDR2 SVGAGI. The CDR3 totals 14 residues. With 2 bases clipped from V and 6 bases from J, the junction kept 6 bases outside the gene matches. The CDR3 region is CASSYGGQGDGYTF. The CDR3 DNA is TGTGCCAGCAGTTACGGCGGGCAGGGGGATGGCTACACCTTC.

The chain employs TRBV27 and TRBJ1-3; D is ambiguous. There are 13 residues in the CDR3. Trimming removed 4 bases at V and 0 bases at J, with 4 bases between. CDR1 and CDR2 (germline): MNHEY, SMNVEV (reference sequence). The CDR3 here is CASSSSSGNTIYF. DNA for the CDR3: TGTGCCAGCAGTTCGAGCTCTGGAAACACCATATATTTT.

In the case of this clone: A junction boundary mismatches the germline segment, possibly from a read error. The V and J genes are TRBV9 and TRBJ2-5; 10 bases agree with TRBD2. Germline CDR1 reads SGDLS; CDR2 reads YYNGEE. This CDR3 comprises 14 residues. As DNA, the CDR3 is TGTGCCAGCAGTTCTAGCGGGGGACAAGGGACCCAGTACTTC. The encoded protein is CASSSSGGQGTQYF.

The rearrangement uses TRBV2 and TRBJ1-2; 8 bases map to TRBD1. V lost 5 bases, J lost 4 bases, and 3 bases stayed unmatched. The CDR3 runs to 13 residues. Looked up from germline, CDR1 is SNHLY and CDR2 is FYNNEI. The CDR3, as DNA: TGTGCCAGCAGTTCCGGACAGGGCTATGGCTACACCTTC. Translated: CASSSGQGYGYTF.

The chain has TRBV5-1 and TRBJ1-2, with 8 bases aligning to TRBD1. This CDR3 has 14 amino acids. With 4 bases clipped from V and 3 bases from J, the junction kept 5 bases outside the gene matches. CDR1 SGHRS and CDR2 YFSETQ come from the germline V gene. CDR3 coding DNA: TGCGCCAGCAGCCTTGGACAGGGCGACTATGGCTACACCTTC. It yields the protein CASSLGQGDYGYTF.

This clone is medium-sized. The gene calls are TRBV2 and TRBJ2-7; the D gene is possibly TRBD1 (5 bases). Trimming removed 5 bases at V and 6 bases at J, with 14 bases between. The V gene's germline CDR1 is SNHLY and CDR2 FYNNEI. The CDR3 extends over 13 amino acids. CDR3 sequence: CASSPDTFVEQYV. The CDR3 coding sequence is TGTGCCAGCAGTCCGGACACGTTCGTCGAGCAGTACGTC.

This chain joins TRBV7-6 and TRBJ1-3, with no clear D. Trimming shortened V by 4 bases and J by 0 bases, and 13 bases separated the two germline ends. The germline gives CDR1 SGHVS, CDR2 FNYEAQ. There are 16 residues in the CDR3. CDR3 residues: CASSSPGDNSGNTIYF. CDR3 nucleotides: TGTGCCAGCAGCTCTCCAGGCGACAACTCTGGAAACACCATATATTTT.

The chain is built from TRBV30 and TRBJ2-1; 15 positions match TRBD2. The CDR3 sequence is 15 residues long. Germline trimming cut 3 bases from V and 10 bases from J; bases unmatched to any gene: 7. The V gene's germline CDR1 is GTSNPN and CDR2 SVGIG (reference sequence). The CDR3 DNA follows: TGTGCCTGGAGGGGGACTAGCGGGAGGTTTAGGGAGCAGTTCTTC. Amino acid sequence: CAWRGTSGRFREQFF. Full variable domain (missing parts from reference TRBV30 and TRBJ2-1): SQTIHQWPATLVQPVGSPLSLECTVEGTSNPNLYWYRQAAGRGLQLLFYSVGIGQISSEVPQNLSASRPQDRQFILSSKKLLLSDSGFYLCAWRGTSGRFREQFFGPGTRLTVL.

This sequence joins TRBV7-9 and TRBJ2-7, with 9 bases matching TRBD2. This CDR3 has 13 amino acids. Per the germline V gene, CDR1 is SEHNR and CDR2 is FQNEAQ (reference sequence). Germline trimming cut 5 bases from V and 5 bases from J; bases unmatched to any gene: 4. CDR3 sequence (DNA): TGTGCCAGCAGCGGCGGGAGGGCTCACGAGCAGTACGTC. It is translated as CASSGGRAHEQYV.

The chain has TRBV13 and TRBJ2-7, with D possibly being TRBD2 (5 bases). Between the trimmed V and J ends, which lost 6 bases and 1 base, there was a span of 13 bases. This CDR3 is 14 amino acids long. CDR1 PRHDT and CDR2 FYEKMQ come from the germline V gene (reference sequence). DNA for the CDR3: TGTGCCAGCAGTTCGGCCAGCGGATCCTACGAGCAGTACGTC. Residues: CASSSASGSYEQYV.

This chain links TRBV25-1 with TRBJ1-4; no firm D call. V was trimmed by 5 bases and J by 8 bases, leaving 9 bases between them. CDR1 and CDR2 from the germline V gene are MGHDK and SYGVNS. The CDR3 has 12 residues. This chain's CDR3 is CASSMGGEKLFF. The DNA of the CDR3 is TGTGCCAGCAGTATGGGAGGGGAAAAACTGTTTTTT. The variable domain in full, completed from reference TRBV25-1 and TRBJ1-4, reads EADIYQTPRYLVIGTGKKITLECSQTMGHDKMYWYQQDPGMELHLIHYSYGVNSTEKGDLSSESTVSRIRTEHFPLTLESARPSHTSQYLCASSMGGEKLFFGSGTQLSVL.

The chain combines TRBV11-2 with TRBJ2-1; 7 bases are a match to TRBD1. CDR1 and CDR2 (germline): SGHAT, FQNNGV. Trimming took 0 bases from V and 4 from J; bases not matched to a gene: 6. The CDR3 totals 16 residues. The CDR3 sequence is CASSLEVRGQYNEQFF. As DNA, the CDR3 is TGTGCCAGCAGCTTAGAGGTTAGGGGACAGTACAATGAGCAGTTCTTC.

V is TRBV20-1 and J is TRBJ2-7; D is unresolved. Looked up from germline, CDR1 is DFQATT and CDR2 is SNEGSKA (reference sequence). Between the trimmed V and J ends, which lost 1 base and 7 bases, there was a span of 5 bases. There are 10 residues in the CDR3. For the CDR3, the DNA is TGCAGTGCTAGAGCGAGGGAGCAGTACTTC. As protein: CSARAREQYF.

The chain couples TRBV19 to TRBJ1-6; D perhaps matches TRBD1 (5 bases). With 6 bases removed from V and 7 bases from J, the gap between germline ends came to 10 bases. This CDR3 region has 13 residues. From germline, CDR1 is LNHDA and CDR2 SQIVND (reference sequence). CDR3 loop: CASSQRQNSPLHF. The CDR3 DNA reads TGTGCCAGTAGCCAGAGACAGAATTCACCCCTCCACTTT.

The chain has TRBV29-1 and TRBJ2-5; 7 nucleotides agree with TRBD2. The V segment lost 7 bases and the J segment 0 bases; nucleotides outside the gene matches: 8. The CDR3 contains 14 residues. Germline CDR1 is SQVTM and CDR2 is ANQGSEA. CDR3 nucleotides: TGCAGCGCCCCCGGCGGGAGCTACCAAGAGACCCAGTACTTC. This sequence encodes CSAPGGSYQETQYF.

The CDR3 sequence: CASRKSDRGNQPQHF. The CDR3 DNA reads TGTGCCAGCAGAAAATCCGACAGGGGCAATCAGCCCCAGCATTTT. The chain carries TRBV28 and TRBJ1-5, with 7 nucleotides matching TRBD1. Germline CDR1 is MDHEN and CDR2 is SYDVKM. V lost 6 bases, J lost 2 bases, and 7 bases stayed unmatched. The CDR3 contains 15 residues.

The gene calls are TRBV7-3 and TRBJ2-2, with D uncertain. Germline CDR1 is SGHTA and CDR2 is FQGTGA. V was pared by 1 base and J by 5 bases, with 5 bases between. The CDR3 totals 13 residues. The CDR3 here is CASSLRRTGELFF. CDR3 coding DNA: TGTGCCAGCAGCTTAAGGCGGACCGGGGAGCTGTTTTTT.

This chain joins TRBV24-1 and TRBJ1-2, with D possibly TRBD1 on 6 matching bases. The CDR3 covers 16 residues. The germline V and J ends were trimmed by 4 bases and 4 bases, with 18 bases remaining between them. Germline V gene sequence: CDR1 KGHDR, CDR2 SFDVKD. The CDR3 protein is CATSDKRQDGSYGYTF. In DNA, the CDR3 is TGTGCCACCAGTGACAAAAGACAGGATGGGAGCTATGGCTACACCTTC.